This T cell receptor beta chain originates from a study of response to subunit inactivated influenza vaccine. TCRdb used MiXCR to reprocess the RT-PCR reads, holding one entry per CDR3 protein. The table lists approximately 530,000 distinct CDR3 sequences, roughly 7.9% of them singletons, with around 13% in the top ten. General study results and limits: Only a handful of new T cells, the authors suggested, are recruited with each seasonal influenza vaccination.

This clonotype was observed at least ten times. The antigen is unknown. The CDR3 is made up of 13 amino acids. CDR1 SGHRS and CDR2 YFSETQ come from the germline V gene. The V and J ends lost 0 bases and 3 bases respectively, with 7 bases between them. The rearrangement links TRBV5-1 to TRBJ2-7; D uncertain. The TCR comes from a man in his fifties or sixties who received an inactivated influenza vaccine. The sequenced sample was PBMCs from blood, obtained about 24 months after vaccination. CDR3 sequence reads: CASSLGRNYEQYF. DNA for the CDR3: TGCGCCAGCAGCTTGGGACGTAACTACGAGCAGTACTTC.